Below, 26 T cell receptor beta chains from the same sample are listed, as sequenced in a study of vaccination and CD4 T cells after COVID-19. Cultured CD4+ T cells had their DNA profiled by the Oncomine TCR Beta short-read assay. TCRdb re-called the PCR reads with MiXCR, one entry per CDR3 protein. Of 8,500 to 14,000 distinct CDR3 sequences listed, roughly 71% are singletons. These receptors' antigens are unknown. Treatment noted: approximately 11-day PBMC culture with coronavirus spike peptide pools or control peptides (ViraFEST assay). Sequenced input: CD4+ T cells from blood, cultured in vitro. These receptors were collected from a human donor who had recovered from COVID-19.

V and J are TRBV19 and TRBJ1-1; 8 bases are a match to TRBD1. The CDR3 is made up of 14 amino acids. CDR1 LNHDA and CDR2 SQIVND come from the germline V gene (reference sequence). V was pared by 7 bases and J by 2 bases, with 6 bases of the junction left unmatched. The CDR3 sequence: CASKTGTGNTEAFF. The CDR3 region has the DNA TGTGCCAGTAAAACCGGGACAGGTAACACTGAAGCTTTCTTT.

V usage is TRBV20-1 and J usage is TRBJ2-3, with D unclear. Trimming took 7 bases from V and 0 from J, leaving 20 bases between them. The CDR3 runs 16 residues. Germline V gene lookup returns CDR1 DFQATT and CDR2 SNEGSKA (reference sequence). CDR3 protein: CSVARQPTFSTDTQYF. CDR3 nucleotide sequence: TGCAGTGTAGCCCGCCAACCCACCTTTAGCACAGATACGCAGTATTTT.

This chain connects TRBV19 to TRBJ1-5; D remains ambiguous. Trimming removed 8 bases from V and 4 bases from J, with 12 bases in between. Germline V gene data show CDR1 as LNHDA and CDR2 as SQIVND (reference sequence). CDR3 length: 13 amino acids. Here the CDR3 DNA reads TGTGCCAGTGGGGTAGACCTTAATCAGCCCCAGCATTTT. Translated, it gives CASGVDLNQPQHF. Supplemented by reference TRBV19 and TRBJ1-5, the full variable domain reads DGGITQSPKYLFRKEGQNVTLSCEQNLNHDAMYWYRQDPGQGLRLIYYSQIVNDFQKGDIAEGYSVSREKKESFPLTVTSAQKNPTAFYLCASGVDLNQPQHFGDGTRLSIL.

The CDR3 nucleotides read TGTGCCAGCAGCACGGGACTACTTAACACAGATACGCAGTATTTT. It codes for CASSTGLLNTDTQYF. The chain links TRBV7-9 to TRBJ2-3, with 7 nucleotides matching TRBD2. This CDR3 comprises 15 residues. With 5 bases clipped from V and 2 bases from J, the junction kept 7 bases outside the gene matches. CDR1 is SEHNR and CDR2 is FQNEAQ in the germline V gene (reference sequence).

This chain connects TRBV7-9 to TRBJ1-5; D is possibly TRBD1 (6 bases). CDR3 length: 14 amino acids. V was shortened by 2 bases and J by 6 bases, with 11 bases between the two germline ends. In germline, CDR1 is SEHNR, CDR2 FQNEAQ (reference sequence). CDR3 DNA sequence: TGTGCCAGCAGCTTAACGACAGGTGGTCAGCCCCAGCATTTT. It is translated as CASSLTTGGQPQHF.

Of note for this clonotype: At one end, the junction sequence differs from germline, possibly due to a read error. This chain joins TRBV6-5 and TRBJ2-7, with D unresolved. Germline-derived CDR1 and CDR2 are MNHEY and SVGAGI. CDR3 length: 14 residues. CDR3: CASSYSTRTYEQYF. The CDR3 region has the DNA TGTGCCAGCAGCTACTCGACAAGAACCTACGAGCAGTACTTC.

This clonotype turned up a few times. The chain joins TRBV7-9 to TRBJ1-2, with D tentatively TRBD1 (6 bases). The CDR3 is made up of 15 amino acids. CDR1 SEHNR and CDR2 FQNEAQ come from the germline V gene (reference sequence). Trimming left V 3 bases short and J 4 bases short, with 15 bases between. The CDR3 sequence: CASSFARGRSYGYTF. Written as DNA, the CDR3 is TGTGCCAGCAGCTTCGCCAGGGGACGGTCCTATGGCTACACCTTC.

This clonotype is a singleton in its sample. V is TRBV21-1 and J is TRBJ2-7. TRBV21-1 is a known pseudogene. The CDR3 is 16 amino acids. The CDR3 DNA reads as TGTGCCAGCAGCAAAGCGGGCAGGCGACACTCCTACGAGCAGTACTTC. Translation gives CASSKAGRRHSYEQYF.

The chain carries TRBV6-2 or TRBV6-3 and TRBJ1-5; D is possibly TRBD1 (5 bases). The V and J ends lost 5 bases and 3 bases respectively, with 11 bases between them. The CDR3 extends over 14 amino acids. CDR1 MNHEY and CDR2 SVGEGT come from the germline V gene. The CDR3 DNA is TGTGCCAGCAGTCTAGACAGCTTCAATCAGCCCCAGCATTTT. Protein product: CASSLDSFNQPQHF.

This clonotype was counted only a few times. V gene TRBV7-2 combines with J gene TRBJ2-5; TRBD2 matches at 16 bases. This CDR3 is built from 16 residues. Trimming cost V 2 bases and J 9 bases; bases outside gene matches: 6. CDR1 and CDR2 (germline): SGHTA, FQGNSA. CDR3 DNA sequence: TGTGCCAGCAGCTTAACGGGACTAGCGGGAGGGCGGGCCCAGTACTTC. This gives the protein CASSLTGLAGGRAQYF.

This clonotype came up a few times. The J gene is TRBJ2-3, the V gene TRBV20-1; possibly TRBD1 or TRBD2 for D (6 bases each). The V gene lost 2 bases and the J gene lost 5 bases, with 8 bases spanning the gap. From germline, CDR1 is DFQATT and CDR2 SNEGSKA (reference sequence). The CDR3 contains 12 residues. The CDR3 here is CSARKGGDTQYF. The CDR3, as DNA: TGCAGTGCTAGAAAGGGGGGAGATACGCAGTATTTT.

In nucleotides, the CDR3 is TGTGCCAGCACCCGGACTAGCGGGAGTTTAACAGATACGCAGTATTTT. This gives the protein CASTRTSGSLTDTQYF. J is TRBJ2-3 and V is TRBV6-2 or TRBV6-3; TRBD2 matches 13 bases. V gave up 7 bases and J gave up 3 bases; unmatched junction bases: 7. The CDR3 runs 16 residues. Germline V gives CDR1 MNHEY, CDR2 SVGEGT.

The gene calls are TRBV20-1 and TRBJ2-3; D ambiguous. The V gene's germline CDR1 is DFQATT and CDR2 SNEGSKA (reference sequence). Trimming pared 5 bases from V and 3 bases from J, leaving 9 bases between. The CDR3 spans 12 residues. The CDR3 region has the DNA TGCAGTGCTCCCAAAGGGACAGATACGCAGTATTTT. Residues: CSAPKGTDTQYF.

This clonotype was observed once. This chain joins TRBV10-3 and TRBJ1-2; TRBD1 is a possible D gene (5 bases). This CDR3 comprises 13 residues. Germline CDR1 ENHRY, CDR2 SYGVKD. V dropped 2 bases and J dropped 7 bases, with 11 bases sitting between them. The DNA for the CDR3 is TGTGCCATCAGTGAGGGGGGGTTTTCTGGCTACACCTTC. Translated, it gives CAISEGGFSGYTF.

In its sample, this clonotype was seen a few times. The chain links TRBV10-1 to TRBJ2-1; D possibly corresponds to TRBD1 (5 bases). CDR3 length equals 18 residues. In germline, CDR1 is WNHNN, CDR2 SYGVQD (reference sequence). Trimming removed 2 bases at V and 0 bases at J, with 17 bases between. The CDR3 nucleotides are TGCGCCAGCAGTGAGGCAGCAGGGATGGGTCGCTCCTACAATGAGCAGTTCTTC. This sequence encodes CASSEAAGMGRSYNEQFF.

The chain employs TRBV18 and TRBJ2-5; weak D call: TRBD1 (5 bases). Germline assignment: CDR1 KGHSH and CDR2 LQKENI. V was clipped by 1 base and J by 4 bases, with 10 bases between them. The CDR3 has 14 amino acids. The CDR3 nucleotides read TGTGCCAGCTCACCACAGGGGTCCGGAGAGACCCAGTACTTC. It is translated as CASSPQGSGETQYF.

This clonotype turned up a few times. V is TRBV7-2 and J is TRBJ1-5; 8 bases fit TRBD1. This CDR3 has 14 amino acids. J was trimmed by 6 bases and V by 6 bases; bases with no gene match: 7. CDR1 SGHTA and CDR2 FQGNSA come from the germline V gene. For the CDR3, the DNA is TGTGCCAGCAGTGCTGGACAGGGAGCTCAGCCCCAGCATTTT. Amino acid sequence: CASSAGQGAQPQHF.

This chain uses TRBV27 with TRBJ2-5, with 10 bases aligning to TRBD2. The CDR3 runs 15 residues. CDR1 and CDR2 (germline): MNHEY, SMNVEV (reference sequence). The J segment lost 2 bases and the V segment lost 5 bases, leaving 5 bases of the junction unmatched. As DNA, the CDR3 is TGTGCCAGCAGTCCCGAACTAGCGGGGCAAGAGACCCAGTACTTC. It yields the protein CASSPELAGQETQYF.

In its sample, this clonotype is medium-sized. This chain connects TRBV30 to TRBJ1-1; TRBD1 aligns across 7 bases. V shed 7 bases, J shed 0 bases, and the junction held 11 bases outside the gene matches. Germline V gene lookup returns CDR1 GTSNPN and CDR2 SVGIG (reference sequence). CDR3 length equals 15 residues. DNA of the CDR3: TGTGCCTTCTTGCCCGGACAGGTAATGAACACTGAAGCTTTCTTT. This gives the protein CAFLPGQVMNTEAFF.

The rearrangement uses TRBV20-1 and TRBJ1-2; perhaps TRBD1 as D (6 bases). The CDR3 spans 12 residues. Trimming cost V 6 bases and J 8 bases, with 16 bases left between them. The V gene's germline CDR1 is DFQATT and CDR2 SNEGSKA (reference sequence). The CDR3 nucleotides are TGCAGTGCAACCACAGGGACCGGGGGCTACACCTTC. It codes for CSATTGTGGYTF.

This clonotype has only one observation. This rearrangement joins TRBV5-1 to TRBJ2-5, with a tentative D call TRBD1 (5 bases). The CDR3 is 13 residues long. Germline loops: CDR1 SGHRS, CDR2 YFSETQ. The V end lost 4 bases, the J end lost 2 bases, and 9 bases lay between the germline ends. The CDR3, as DNA: TGCGCCAGCAGCGGGGCAGTTCAAGAGACCCAGTACTTC. It specifies CASSGAVQETQYF.

The V gene is TRBV28, the J gene TRBJ1-3, with D unclear. The V and J ends lost 2 bases and 0 bases respectively, with 8 bases between them. The V gene's germline CDR1 is MDHEN and CDR2 SYDVKM. CDR3 length: 15 amino acids. CDR3 protein: CASSLPPYSGNTIYF. CDR3 DNA: TGTGCCAGCAGTTTACCTCCTTACTCTGGAAACACCATATATTTT.

This clonotype has a handful of counts. CDR3 nucleotides: TGTGCCAGCAGCCGAGGGGGGAGGCACACTGAAGCTTTCTTT. It yields the protein CASSRGGRHTEAFF. The rearrangement joins TRBV25-1 to TRBJ1-1; D might be TRBD1 (6 bases). The CDR3 has 14 residues. CDR1 is MGHDK and CDR2 is SYGVNS in the germline V gene. Between the trimmed V and J ends, which lost 6 bases and 3 bases, there was a span of 14 bases.

The rearrangement joins TRBV27 to TRBJ1-1, with D unresolved. V lost 1 base and J 2 bases, leaving 14 bases between the germline ends. The V gene's germline CDR1 is MNHEY and CDR2 SMNVEV (reference sequence). The CDR3 contains 16 residues. The CDR3 region has the DNA TGTGCCAGCAGTTTATGGACGGGTCTAAGAAACACTGAAGCTTTCTTT. It is translated as CASSLWTGLRNTEAFF.

This chain joins TRBV6-5 and TRBJ1-1, with D uncertain. V was pared by 2 bases and J by 1 base, with 2 bases between. The germline V gene encodes CDR1 MNHEY and CDR2 SVGAGI. CDR3 length: 12 amino acids. This CDR3 is CASSYRNTEAFF. For the CDR3, the DNA is TGTGCCAGCAGTTACAGGAACACTGAAGCTTTCTTT.

This chain uses TRBV20-1 with TRBJ2-1, with 7 bases fitting TRBD1. The CDR3 runs 18 residues. With 5 bases clipped from V and 4 bases from J, the junction kept 20 bases outside the gene matches. Germline values: CDR1 DFQATT, CDR2 SNEGSKA (reference sequence). CDR3 DNA: TGCAGTGCTCCCCACCGGGACAGTCGCCGGTCGGGGTACAATGAGCAGTTCTTC. Translation: CSAPHRDSRRSGYNEQFF.